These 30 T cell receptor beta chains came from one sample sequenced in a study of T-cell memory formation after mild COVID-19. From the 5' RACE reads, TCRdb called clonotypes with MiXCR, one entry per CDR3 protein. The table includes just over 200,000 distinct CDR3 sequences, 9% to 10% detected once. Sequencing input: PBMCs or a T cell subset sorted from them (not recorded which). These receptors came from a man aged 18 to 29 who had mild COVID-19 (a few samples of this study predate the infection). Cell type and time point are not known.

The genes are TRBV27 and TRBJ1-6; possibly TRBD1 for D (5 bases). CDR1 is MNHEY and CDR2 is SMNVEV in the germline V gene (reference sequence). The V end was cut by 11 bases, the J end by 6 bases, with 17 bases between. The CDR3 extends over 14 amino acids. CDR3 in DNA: TGTGCCTCCCGGCCGCGGAGGGGTAATTCACCCCTCCACTTT. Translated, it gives CASRPRRGNSPLHF.

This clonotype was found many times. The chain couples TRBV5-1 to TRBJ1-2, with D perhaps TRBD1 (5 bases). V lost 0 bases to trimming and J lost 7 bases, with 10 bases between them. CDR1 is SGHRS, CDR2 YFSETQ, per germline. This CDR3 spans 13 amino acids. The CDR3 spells CASSLERGSGYTF. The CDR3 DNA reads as TGCGCCAGCAGCTTGGAGCGGGGCTCTGGCTACACCTTC.

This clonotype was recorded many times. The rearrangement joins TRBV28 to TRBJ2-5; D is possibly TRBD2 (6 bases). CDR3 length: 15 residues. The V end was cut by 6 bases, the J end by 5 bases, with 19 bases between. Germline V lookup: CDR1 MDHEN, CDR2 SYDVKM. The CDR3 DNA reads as TGTGCCAGCAGCTTAACTGGGGGGATCTGGGAGACCCAGTACTTC. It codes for CASSLTGGIWETQYF.

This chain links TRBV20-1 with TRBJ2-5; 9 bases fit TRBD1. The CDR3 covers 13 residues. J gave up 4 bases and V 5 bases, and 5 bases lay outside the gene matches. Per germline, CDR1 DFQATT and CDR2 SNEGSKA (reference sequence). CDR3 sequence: CSAFRTGAETQYF. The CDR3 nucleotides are TGCAGTGCTTTCCGGACAGGGGCAGAGACCCAGTACTTC.

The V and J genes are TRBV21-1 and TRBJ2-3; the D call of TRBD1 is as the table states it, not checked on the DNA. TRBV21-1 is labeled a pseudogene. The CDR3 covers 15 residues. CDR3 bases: TGTGCCAGCAGCAGGCCGACAGGGGGCACAGATACGCAGTATTTT. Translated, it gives CASSRPTGGTDTQYF.

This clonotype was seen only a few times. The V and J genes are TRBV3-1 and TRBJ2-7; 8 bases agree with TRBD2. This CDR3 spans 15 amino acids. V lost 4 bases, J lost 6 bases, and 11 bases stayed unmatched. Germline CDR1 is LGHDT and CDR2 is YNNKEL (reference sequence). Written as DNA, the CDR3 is TGTGCCAGCAGCCTCCAGGGTAGCGGGGTAGGCGAGCAGTACTTC. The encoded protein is CASSLQGSGVGEQYF.

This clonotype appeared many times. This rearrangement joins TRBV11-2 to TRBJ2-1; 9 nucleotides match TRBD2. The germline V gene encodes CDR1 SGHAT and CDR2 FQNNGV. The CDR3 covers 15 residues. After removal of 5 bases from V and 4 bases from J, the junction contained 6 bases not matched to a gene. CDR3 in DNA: TGTGCCAGCAGCCCGCTAGCGGGGCCTTACAATGAGCAGTTCTTC. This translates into CASSPLAGPYNEQFF. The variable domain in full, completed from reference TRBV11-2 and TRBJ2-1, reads EAGVAQSPRYKIIEKRQSVAFWCNPISGHATLYWYQQILGQGPKLLIQFQNNGVVDDSQLPKDRFSAERLKGVDSTLKIQPAKLEDSAVYLCASSPLAGPYNEQFFGPGTRLTVL.

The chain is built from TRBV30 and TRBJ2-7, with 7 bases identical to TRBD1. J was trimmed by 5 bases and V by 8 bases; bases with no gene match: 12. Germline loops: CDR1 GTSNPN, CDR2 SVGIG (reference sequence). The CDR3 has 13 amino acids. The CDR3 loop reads CAINSDRLHEQYF. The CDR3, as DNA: TGTGCCATAAACTCGGACAGGCTACACGAGCAGTACTTC.

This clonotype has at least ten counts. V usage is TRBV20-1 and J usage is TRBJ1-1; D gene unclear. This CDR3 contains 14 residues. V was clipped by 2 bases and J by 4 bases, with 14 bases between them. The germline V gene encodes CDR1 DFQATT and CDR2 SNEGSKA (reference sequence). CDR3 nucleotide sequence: TGCAGTGCTAGATCACAAGGGCAGCCCACTGAAGCTTTCTTT. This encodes CSARSQGQPTEAFF.

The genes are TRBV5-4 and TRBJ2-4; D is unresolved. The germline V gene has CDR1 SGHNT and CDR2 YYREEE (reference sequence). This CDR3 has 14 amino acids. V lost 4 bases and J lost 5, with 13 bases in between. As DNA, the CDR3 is TGTGCCAGCAGCCCCCGAGGCGGCCAAAACATTCAGTACTTC. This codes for CASSPRGGQNIQYF.

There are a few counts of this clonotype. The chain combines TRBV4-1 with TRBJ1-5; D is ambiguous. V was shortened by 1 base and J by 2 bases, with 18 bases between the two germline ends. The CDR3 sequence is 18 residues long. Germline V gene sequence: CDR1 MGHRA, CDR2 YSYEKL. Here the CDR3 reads CASSQALFGEDGNQPQHF. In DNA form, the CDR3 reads TGCGCCAGCAGCCAAGCTTTATTCGGGGAAGACGGCAATCAGCCCCAGCATTTT.

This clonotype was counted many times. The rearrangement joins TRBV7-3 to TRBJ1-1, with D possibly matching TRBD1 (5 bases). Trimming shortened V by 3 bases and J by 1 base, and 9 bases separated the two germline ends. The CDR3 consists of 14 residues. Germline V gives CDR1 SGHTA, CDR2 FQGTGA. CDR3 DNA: TGTGCCAGCAGCTTCGGGACGGGGAACACTGAAGCTTTCTTT. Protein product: CASSFGTGNTEAFF.

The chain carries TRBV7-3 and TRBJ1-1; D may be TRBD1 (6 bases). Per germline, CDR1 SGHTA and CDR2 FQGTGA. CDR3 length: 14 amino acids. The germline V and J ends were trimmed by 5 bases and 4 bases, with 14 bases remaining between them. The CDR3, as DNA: TGTGCCAGCAGCACCGTGGGGGCTAGCACTGAAGCTTTCTTT. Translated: CASSTVGASTEAFF.

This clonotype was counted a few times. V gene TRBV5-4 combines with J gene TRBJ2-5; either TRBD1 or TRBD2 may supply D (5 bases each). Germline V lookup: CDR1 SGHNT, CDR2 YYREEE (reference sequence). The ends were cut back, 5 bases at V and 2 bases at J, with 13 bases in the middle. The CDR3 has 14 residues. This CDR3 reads CASSRWGIQETQYF. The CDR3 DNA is TGTGCCAGCAGTCGGTGGGGGATTCAAGAGACCCAGTACTTC.

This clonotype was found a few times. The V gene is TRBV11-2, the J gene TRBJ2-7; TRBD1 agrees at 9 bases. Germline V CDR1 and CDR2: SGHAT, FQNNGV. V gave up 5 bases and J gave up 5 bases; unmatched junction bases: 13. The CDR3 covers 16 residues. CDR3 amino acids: CASSLISGTGSDEQYF. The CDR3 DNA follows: TGTGCCAGCAGCCTCATATCTGGGACAGGGAGCGACGAGCAGTACTTC.

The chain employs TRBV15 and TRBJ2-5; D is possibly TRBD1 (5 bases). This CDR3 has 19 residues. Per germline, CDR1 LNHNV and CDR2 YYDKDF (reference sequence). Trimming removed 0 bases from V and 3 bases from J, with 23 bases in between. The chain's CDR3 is CATSRDEEAVGPQKETQYF. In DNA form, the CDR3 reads TGTGCCACCAGCAGAGATGAAGAGGCGGTGGGGCCACAAAAAGAGACCCAGTACTTC.

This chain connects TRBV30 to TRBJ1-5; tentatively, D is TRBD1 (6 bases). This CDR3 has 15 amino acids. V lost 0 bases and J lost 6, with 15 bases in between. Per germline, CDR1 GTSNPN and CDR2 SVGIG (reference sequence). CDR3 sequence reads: CAWSVLGQGGQPQHF. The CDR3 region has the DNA TGTGCCTGGAGTGTACTAGGTCAAGGGGGTCAGCCCCAGCATTTT. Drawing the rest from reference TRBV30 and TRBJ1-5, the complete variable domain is SQTIHQWPATLVQPVGSPLSLECTVEGTSNPNLYWYRQAAGRGLQLLFYSVGIGQISSEVPQNLSASRPQDRQFILSSKKLLLSDSGFYLCAWSVLGQGGQPQHFGDGTRLSIL.

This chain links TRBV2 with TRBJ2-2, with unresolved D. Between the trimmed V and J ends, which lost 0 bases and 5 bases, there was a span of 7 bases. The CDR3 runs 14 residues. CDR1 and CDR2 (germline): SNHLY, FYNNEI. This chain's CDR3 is CASSEAQGTGELFF. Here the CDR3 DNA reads TGTGCCAGCAGTGAAGCGCAAGGGACCGGGGAGCTGTTTTTT.

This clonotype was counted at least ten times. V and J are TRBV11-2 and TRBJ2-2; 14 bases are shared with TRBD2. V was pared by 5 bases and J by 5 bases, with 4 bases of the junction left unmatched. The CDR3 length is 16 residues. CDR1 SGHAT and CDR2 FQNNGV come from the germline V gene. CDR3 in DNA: TGTGCCAGCAGCCTCAGACTAGCGGGGGGGACCGGGGAGCTGTTTTTT. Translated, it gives CASSLRLAGGTGELFF.

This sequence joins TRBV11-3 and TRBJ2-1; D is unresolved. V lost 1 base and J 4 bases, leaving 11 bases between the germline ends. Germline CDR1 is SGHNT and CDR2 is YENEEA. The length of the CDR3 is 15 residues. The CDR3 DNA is TGTGCCAGCAGCTTAGGTATAGTTCGGTACAATGAGCAGTTCTTC. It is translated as CASSLGIVRYNEQFF. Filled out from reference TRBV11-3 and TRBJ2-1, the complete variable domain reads EAGVVQSPRYKIIEKKQPVAFWCNPISGHNTLYWYLQNLGQGPELLIRYENEEAVDDSQLPKDRFSAERLKGVDSTLKIQPAELGDSAVYLCASSLGIVRYNEQFFGPGTRLTVL.

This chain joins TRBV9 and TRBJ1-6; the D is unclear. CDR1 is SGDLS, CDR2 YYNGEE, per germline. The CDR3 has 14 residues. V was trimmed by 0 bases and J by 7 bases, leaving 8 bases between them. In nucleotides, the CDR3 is TGTGCCAGCAGCGTAGCAGATATCAATTCACCCCTCCACTTT. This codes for CASSVADINSPLHF.

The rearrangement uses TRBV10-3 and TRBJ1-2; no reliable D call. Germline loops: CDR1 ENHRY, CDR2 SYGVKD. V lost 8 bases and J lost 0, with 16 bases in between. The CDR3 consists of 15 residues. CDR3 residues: CAIRSGGEANYGYTF. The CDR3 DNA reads TGTGCCATCCGGTCCGGCGGGGAAGCTAACTATGGCTACACCTTC.

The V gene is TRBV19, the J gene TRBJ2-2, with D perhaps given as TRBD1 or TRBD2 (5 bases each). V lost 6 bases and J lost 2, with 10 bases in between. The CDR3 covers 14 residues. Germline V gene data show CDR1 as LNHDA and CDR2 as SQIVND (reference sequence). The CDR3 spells CASRWGSNTGELFF. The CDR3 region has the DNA TGTGCCAGTAGATGGGGGTCCAACACCGGGGAGCTGTTTTTT.

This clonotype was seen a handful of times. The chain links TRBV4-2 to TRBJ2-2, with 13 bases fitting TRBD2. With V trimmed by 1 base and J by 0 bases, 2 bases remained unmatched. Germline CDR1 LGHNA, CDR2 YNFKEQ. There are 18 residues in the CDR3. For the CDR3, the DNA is TGTGCCAGCAGCCAAGGACTAGCGGGGGGCCCGAACACCGGGGAGCTGTTTTTT. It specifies CASSQGLAGGPNTGELFF.

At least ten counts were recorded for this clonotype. In DNA, the CDR3 is TGTGCCAGCAGTTACAAGTCGGGGACAGGGGGCGAAGCTTTCTTT. Amino acids: CASSYKSGTGGEAFF. The rearrangement links TRBV6-5 to TRBJ1-1; 12 bases agree with TRBD1. The CDR3 has 15 residues. Looked up from germline, CDR1 is MNHEY and CDR2 is SVGAGI. The trim removed 2 bases at V and 8 bases at J, leaving 6 bases unmatched.

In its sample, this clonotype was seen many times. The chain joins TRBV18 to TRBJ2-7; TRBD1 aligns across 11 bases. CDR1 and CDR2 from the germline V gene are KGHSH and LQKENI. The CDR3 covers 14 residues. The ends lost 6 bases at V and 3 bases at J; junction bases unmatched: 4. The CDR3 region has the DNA TGTGCCAGCTCTCGGGACAGGGGGGACTACGAGCAGTACTTC. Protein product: CASSRDRGDYEQYF.

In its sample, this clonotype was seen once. The CDR3 loop is CASSLDRKEKLFF. CDR3 nucleotides: TGTGCCAGCAGCTTAGACAGAAAAGAAAAACTGTTTTTT. The V and J genes are TRBV7-9 and TRBJ1-4; D is uncertain. Trimming pared 1 base from V and 8 bases from J, leaving 8 bases between. The CDR3 is 13 residues long. Germline CDR1 reads SEHNR; CDR2 reads FQNEAQ (reference sequence).

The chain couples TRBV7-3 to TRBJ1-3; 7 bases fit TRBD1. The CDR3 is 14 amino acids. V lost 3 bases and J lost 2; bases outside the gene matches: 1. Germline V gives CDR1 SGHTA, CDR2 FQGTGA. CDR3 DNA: TGTGCCAGCAGCTTGACAGGGACTGGAAACACCATATATTTT. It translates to CASSLTGTGNTIYF.

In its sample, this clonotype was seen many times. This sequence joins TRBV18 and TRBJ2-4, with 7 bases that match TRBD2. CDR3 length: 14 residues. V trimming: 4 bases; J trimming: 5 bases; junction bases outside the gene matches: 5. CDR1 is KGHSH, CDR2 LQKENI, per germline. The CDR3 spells CASSLSSGENIQYF. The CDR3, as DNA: TGTGCCAGCTCACTTTCTAGCGGAGAAAACATTCAGTACTTC.

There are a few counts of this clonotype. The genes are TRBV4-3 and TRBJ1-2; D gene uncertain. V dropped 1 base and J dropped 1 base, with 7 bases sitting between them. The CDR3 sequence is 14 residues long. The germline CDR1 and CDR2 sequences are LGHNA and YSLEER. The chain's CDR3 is CASSQAMGNYGYTF. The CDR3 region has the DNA TGCGCCAGCAGCCAAGCGATGGGTAACTATGGCTACACCTTC.